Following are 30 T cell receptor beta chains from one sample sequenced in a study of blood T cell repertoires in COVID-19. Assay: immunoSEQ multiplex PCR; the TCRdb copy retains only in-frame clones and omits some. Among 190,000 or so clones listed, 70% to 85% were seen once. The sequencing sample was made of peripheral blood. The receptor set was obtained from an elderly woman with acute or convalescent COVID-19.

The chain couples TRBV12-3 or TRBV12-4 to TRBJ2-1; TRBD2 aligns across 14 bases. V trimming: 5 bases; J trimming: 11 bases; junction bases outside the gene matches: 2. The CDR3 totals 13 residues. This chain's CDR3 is CASSGTSGSQQFF. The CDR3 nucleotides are TGTGCCAGCAGTGGGACTAGCGGGAGTCAGCAGTTCTTC.

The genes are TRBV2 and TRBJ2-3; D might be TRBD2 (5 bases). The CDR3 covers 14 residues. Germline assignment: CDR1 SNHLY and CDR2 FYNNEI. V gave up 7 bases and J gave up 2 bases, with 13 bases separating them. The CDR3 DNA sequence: TGTGCCAGCAAACGGGGAGCCCCCACAGATACGCAGTATTTT. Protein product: CASKRGAPTDTQYF.

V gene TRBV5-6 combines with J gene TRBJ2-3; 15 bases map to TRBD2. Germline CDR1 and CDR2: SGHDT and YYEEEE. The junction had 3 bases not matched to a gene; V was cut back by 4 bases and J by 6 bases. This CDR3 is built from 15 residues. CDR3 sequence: CASSPGLAGGDTQYF. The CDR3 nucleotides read TGTGCCAGCAGCCCCGGACTAGCGGGGGGGGATACGCAGTATTTT.

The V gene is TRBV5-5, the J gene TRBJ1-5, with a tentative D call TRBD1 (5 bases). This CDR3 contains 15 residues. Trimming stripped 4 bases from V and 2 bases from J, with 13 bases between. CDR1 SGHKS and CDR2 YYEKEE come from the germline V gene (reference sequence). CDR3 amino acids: CASSKGPEGNQPQHF. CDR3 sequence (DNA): TGTGCCAGCAGCAAGGGGCCCGAGGGCAATCAGCCCCAGCATTTT.

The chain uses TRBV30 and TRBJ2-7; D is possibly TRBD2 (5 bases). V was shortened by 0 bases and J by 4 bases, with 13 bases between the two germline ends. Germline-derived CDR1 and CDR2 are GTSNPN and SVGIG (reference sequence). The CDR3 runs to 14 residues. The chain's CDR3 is CAWSVLLGAYEQYF. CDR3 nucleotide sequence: TGTGCCTGGAGTGTACTTCTGGGAGCGTACGAGCAGTACTTC.

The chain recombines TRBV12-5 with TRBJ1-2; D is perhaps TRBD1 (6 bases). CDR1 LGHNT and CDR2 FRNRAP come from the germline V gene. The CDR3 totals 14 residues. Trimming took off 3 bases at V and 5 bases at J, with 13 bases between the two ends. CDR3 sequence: CASGFGGTSYGYTF. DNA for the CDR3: TGTGCTAGTGGTTTTGGTGGGACATCTTATGGCTACACCTTC.

CDR3 nucleotide sequence: TGTGCCACCAGTGATCCCAATCATGAAGCTTTCTTT. This codes for CATSDPNHEAFF. The chain carries TRBV24-1 and TRBJ1-1; D uncertain. From germline, CDR1 is KGHDR and CDR2 SFDVKD. The CDR3 contains 12 residues. V lost 3 bases and J lost 7, with 8 bases in between.

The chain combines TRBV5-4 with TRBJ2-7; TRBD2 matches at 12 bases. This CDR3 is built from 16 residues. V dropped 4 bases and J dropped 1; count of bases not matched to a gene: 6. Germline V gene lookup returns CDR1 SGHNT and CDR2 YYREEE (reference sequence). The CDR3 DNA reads TGTGCCAGCAGCCGCACCGGGACTAGCGGGTCCTACGAGCAGTACTTC. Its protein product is CASSRTGTSGSYEQYF. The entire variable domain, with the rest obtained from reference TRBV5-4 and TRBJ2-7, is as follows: ETGVTQSPTHLIKTRGQQVTLRCSSQSGHNTVSWYQQALGQGPQFIFQYYREEENGRGNFPPRFSGLQFPNYSSELNVNALELDDSALYLCASSRTGTSGSYEQYFGPGTRLTVT.

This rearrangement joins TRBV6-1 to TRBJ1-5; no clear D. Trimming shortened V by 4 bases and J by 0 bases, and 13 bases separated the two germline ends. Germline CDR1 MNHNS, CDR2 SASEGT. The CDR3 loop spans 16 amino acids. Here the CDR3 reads CASSAFSRYSNQPQHF. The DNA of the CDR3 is TGTGCCAGCAGTGCTTTCTCGAGGTATAGCAATCAGCCCCAGCATTTT.

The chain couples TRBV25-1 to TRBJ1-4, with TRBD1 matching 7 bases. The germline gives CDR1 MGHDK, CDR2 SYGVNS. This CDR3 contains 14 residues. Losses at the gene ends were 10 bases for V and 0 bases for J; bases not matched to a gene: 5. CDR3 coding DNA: TGTGCCACCTCCCAGGGGGCAACTAATGAAAAACTGTTTTTT. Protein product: CATSQGATNEKLFF.

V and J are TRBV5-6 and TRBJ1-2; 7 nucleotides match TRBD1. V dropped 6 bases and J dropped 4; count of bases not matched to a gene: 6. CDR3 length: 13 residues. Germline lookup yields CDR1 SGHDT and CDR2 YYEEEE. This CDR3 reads CASKDRAGYGYTF. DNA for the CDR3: TGTGCCAGCAAAGACAGGGCGGGCTATGGCTACACCTTC.

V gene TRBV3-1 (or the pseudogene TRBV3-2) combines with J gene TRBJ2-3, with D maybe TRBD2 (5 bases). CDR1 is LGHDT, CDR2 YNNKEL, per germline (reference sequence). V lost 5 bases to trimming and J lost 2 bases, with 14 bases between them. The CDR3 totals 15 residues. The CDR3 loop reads CASSFTGEFTDTQYF. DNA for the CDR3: TGTGCCAGCAGCTTTACCGGGGAGTTCACAGATACGCAGTATTTT.

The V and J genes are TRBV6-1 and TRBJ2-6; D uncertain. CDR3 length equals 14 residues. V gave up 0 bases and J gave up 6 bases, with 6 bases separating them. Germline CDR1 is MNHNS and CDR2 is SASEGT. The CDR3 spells CASSEASLANVLTF. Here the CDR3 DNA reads TGTGCCAGCAGTGAAGCCTCCTTGGCCAACGTCCTGACTTTC.

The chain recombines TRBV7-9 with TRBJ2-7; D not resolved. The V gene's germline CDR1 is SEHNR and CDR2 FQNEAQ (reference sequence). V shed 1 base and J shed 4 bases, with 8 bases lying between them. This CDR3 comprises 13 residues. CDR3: CASSLVGQYEQYF. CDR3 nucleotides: TGTGCCAGCAGCTTAGTGGGCCAATACGAGCAGTACTTC.

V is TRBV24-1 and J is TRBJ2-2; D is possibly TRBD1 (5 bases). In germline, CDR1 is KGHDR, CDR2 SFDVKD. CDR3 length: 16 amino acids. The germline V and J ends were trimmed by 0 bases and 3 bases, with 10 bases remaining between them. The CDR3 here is CATSDLSRADTGELFF. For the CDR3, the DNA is TGTGCCACCAGTGATTTGAGCAGGGCGGACACCGGGGAGCTGTTTTTT.

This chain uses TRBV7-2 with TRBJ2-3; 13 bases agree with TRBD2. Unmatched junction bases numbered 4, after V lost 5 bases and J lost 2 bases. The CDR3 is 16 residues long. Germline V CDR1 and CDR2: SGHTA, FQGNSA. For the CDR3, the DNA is TGTGCCAGCAGCACGGGACTAGCGGGGACCACAGATACGCAGTATTTT. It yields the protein CASSTGLAGTTDTQYF.

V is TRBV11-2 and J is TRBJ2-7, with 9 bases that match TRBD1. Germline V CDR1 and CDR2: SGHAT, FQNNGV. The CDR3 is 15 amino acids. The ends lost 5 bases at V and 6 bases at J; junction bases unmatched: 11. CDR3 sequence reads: CASSPPGTGLVEQYF. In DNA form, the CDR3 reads TGTGCCAGCAGCCCCCCCGGGACAGGGTTAGTCGAGCAGTACTTC.

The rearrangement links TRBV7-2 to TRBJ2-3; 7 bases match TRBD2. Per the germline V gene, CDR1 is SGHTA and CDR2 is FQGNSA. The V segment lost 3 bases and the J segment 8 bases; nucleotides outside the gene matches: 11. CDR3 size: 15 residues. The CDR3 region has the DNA TGTGCCAGCAGCTTGAGTCCTAGCGGATCAGGTACGCAGTATTTT. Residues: CASSLSPSGSGTQYF.

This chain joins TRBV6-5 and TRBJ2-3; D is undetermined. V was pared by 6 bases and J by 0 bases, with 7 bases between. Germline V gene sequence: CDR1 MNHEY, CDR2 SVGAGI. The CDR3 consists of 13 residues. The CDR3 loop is CASRTTSTDTQYF. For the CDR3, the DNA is TGTGCCAGCAGAACGACTAGCACAGATACGCAGTATTTT.

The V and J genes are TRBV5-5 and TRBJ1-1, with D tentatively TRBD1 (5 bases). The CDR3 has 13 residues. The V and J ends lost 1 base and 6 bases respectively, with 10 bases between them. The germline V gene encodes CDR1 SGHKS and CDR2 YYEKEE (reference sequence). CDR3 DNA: TGTGCCAGCAGCTTGAGGGCGGGGGCTGAAGCTTTCTTT. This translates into CASSLRAGAEAFF.

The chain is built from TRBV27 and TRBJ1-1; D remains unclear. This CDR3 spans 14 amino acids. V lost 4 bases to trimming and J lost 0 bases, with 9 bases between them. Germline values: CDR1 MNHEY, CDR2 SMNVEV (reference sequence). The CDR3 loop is CASSSNQVNTEAFF. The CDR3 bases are TGTGCCAGCAGTTCTAATCAGGTGAACACTGAAGCTTTCTTT.

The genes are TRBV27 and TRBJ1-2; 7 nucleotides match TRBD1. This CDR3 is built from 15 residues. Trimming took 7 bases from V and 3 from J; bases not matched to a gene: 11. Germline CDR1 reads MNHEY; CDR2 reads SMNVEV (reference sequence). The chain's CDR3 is CASTPDRDSYYGYTF. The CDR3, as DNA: TGTGCCAGCACCCCCGACAGGGATTCGTACTATGGCTACACCTTC.

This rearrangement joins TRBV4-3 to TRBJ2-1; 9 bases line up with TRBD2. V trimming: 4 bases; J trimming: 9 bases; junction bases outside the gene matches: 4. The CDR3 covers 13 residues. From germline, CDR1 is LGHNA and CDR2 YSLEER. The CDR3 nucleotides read TGCGCCAGCAGCCTCGGGACTAGCAGTGAGCAGTTCTTC. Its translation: CASSLGTSSEQFF.

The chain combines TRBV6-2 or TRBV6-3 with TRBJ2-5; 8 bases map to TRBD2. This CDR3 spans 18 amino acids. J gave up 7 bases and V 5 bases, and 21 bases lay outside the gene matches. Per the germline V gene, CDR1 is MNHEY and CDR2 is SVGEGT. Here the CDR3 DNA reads TGTGCCAGCAGTACCCCCCCACGGGGGGGCTTTATTGTTGCGACCCAGTACTTC. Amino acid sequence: CASSTPPRGGFIVATQYF.

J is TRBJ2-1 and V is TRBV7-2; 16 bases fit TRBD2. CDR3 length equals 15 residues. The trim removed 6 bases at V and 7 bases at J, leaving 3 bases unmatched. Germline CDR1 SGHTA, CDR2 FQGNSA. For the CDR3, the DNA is TGTGCCAGCAGACCGGGACTAGCGGGAGGGAATGAGCAGTTCTTC. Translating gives CASRPGLAGGNEQFF.

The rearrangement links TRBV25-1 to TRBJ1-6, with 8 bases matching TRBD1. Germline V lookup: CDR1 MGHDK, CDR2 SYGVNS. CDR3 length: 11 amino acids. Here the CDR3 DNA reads TGTGCGACAGGGGCTGGTTCACCCCTCCACTTT. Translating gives CATGAGSPLHF.

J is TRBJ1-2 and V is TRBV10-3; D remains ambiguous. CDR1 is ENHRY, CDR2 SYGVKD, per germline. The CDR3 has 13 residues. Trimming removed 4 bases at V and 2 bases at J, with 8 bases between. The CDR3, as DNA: TGTGCCATCAGTGTGACTGAGAACTATGGCTACACCTTC. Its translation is CAISVTENYGYTF.

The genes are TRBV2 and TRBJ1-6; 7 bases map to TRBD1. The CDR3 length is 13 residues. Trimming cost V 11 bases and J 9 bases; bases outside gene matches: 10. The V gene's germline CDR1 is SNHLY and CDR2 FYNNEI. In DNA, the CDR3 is TGTGCCGACGCGACAGGGAACCGTTCACCCCTCCACTTT. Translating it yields CADATGNRSPLHF. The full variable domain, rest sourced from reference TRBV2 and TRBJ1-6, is EPEVTQTPSHQVTQMGQEVILRCVPISNHLYFYWYRQILGQKVEFLVSFYNNEISEKSEIFDDQFSVERPDGSNFTLKIRSTKLEDSAMYFCADATGNRSPLHFGNGTRLTVT.

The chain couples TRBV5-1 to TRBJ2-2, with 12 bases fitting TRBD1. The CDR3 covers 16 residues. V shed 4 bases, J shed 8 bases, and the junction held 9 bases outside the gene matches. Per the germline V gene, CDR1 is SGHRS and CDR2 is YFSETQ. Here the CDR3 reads CASSQGQGADIGELFF. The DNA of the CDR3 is TGCGCCAGCAGCCAGGGACAGGGGGCCGATATTGGGGAGCTGTTTTTT.

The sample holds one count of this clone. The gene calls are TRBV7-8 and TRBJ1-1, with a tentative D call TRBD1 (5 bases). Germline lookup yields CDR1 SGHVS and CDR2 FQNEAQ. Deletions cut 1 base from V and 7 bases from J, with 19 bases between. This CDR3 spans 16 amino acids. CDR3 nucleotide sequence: TGTGCCAGCAGCTTAGGCTCCTGGGGGACTTCGGATGAAGCTTTCTTT. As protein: CASSLGSWGTSDEAFF.